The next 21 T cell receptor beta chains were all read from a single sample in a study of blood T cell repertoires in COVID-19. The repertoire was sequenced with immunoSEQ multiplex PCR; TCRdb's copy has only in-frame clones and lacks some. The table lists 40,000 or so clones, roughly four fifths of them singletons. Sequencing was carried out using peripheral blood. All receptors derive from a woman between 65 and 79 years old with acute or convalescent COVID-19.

The CDR3 region has the DNA TGTGCCAGCAGCAAAAATCTCGCGGGAGGGACCAATGAGCAGTTCTTC. Its translation: CASSKNLAGGTNEQFF. The rearrangement uses TRBV7-3 and TRBJ2-1; 9 bases align to TRBD2. The J segment lost 6 bases and the V segment lost 5 bases, leaving 11 bases of the junction unmatched. CDR1 SGHTA and CDR2 FQGTGA come from the germline V gene. CDR3 length: 16 residues.

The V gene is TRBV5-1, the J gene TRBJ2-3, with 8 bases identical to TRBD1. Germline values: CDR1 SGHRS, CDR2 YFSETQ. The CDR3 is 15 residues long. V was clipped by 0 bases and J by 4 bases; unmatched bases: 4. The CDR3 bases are TGCGCCAGCAGCTTGGCAGGGGGCTTTTCAGATACGCAGTATTTT. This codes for CASSLAGGFSDTQYF. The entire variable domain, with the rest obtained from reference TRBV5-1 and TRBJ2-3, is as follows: KAGVTQTPRYLIKTRGQQVTLSCSPISGHRSVSWYQQTPGQGLQFLFEYFSETQRNKGNFPGRFSGRQFSNSRSEMNVSTLELGDSALYLCASSLAGGFSDTQYFGPGTRLTVL.

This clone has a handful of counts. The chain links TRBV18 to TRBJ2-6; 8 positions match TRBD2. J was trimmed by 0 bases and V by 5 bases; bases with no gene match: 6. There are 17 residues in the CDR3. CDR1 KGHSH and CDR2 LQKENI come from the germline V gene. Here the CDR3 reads CASSTIAGSSGANVLTF. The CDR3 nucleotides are TGTGCCAGCTCAACTATAGCGGGGAGCTCTGGGGCCAACGTCCTGACTTTC.

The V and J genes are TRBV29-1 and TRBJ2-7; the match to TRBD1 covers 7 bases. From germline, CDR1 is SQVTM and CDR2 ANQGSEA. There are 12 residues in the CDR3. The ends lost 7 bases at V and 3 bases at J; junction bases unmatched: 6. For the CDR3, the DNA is TGCAGCGCTTCTACAGGGGACTACGAGCAGTACTTC. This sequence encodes CSASTGDYEQYF.

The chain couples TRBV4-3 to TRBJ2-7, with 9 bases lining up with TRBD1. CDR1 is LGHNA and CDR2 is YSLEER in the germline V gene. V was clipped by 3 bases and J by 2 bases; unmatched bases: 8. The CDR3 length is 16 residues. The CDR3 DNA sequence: TGCGCCAGCAGCCACACCCTTAGGACAGGGGCCTACGAGCAGTACTTC. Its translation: CASSHTLRTGAYEQYF.

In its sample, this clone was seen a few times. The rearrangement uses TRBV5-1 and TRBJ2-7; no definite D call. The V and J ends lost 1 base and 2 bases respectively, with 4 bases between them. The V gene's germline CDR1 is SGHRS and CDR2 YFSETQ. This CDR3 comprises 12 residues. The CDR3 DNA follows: TGCGCCAGCAGCTTGACTACCTACGAGCAGTACTTC. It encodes CASSLTTYEQYF.

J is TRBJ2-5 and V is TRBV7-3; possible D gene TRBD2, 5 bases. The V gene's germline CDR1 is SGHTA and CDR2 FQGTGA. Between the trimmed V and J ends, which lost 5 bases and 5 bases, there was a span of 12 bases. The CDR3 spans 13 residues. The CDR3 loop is CASSNPGWETQYF. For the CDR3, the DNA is TGTGCCAGCAGCAACCCGGGGTGGGAGACCCAGTACTTC.

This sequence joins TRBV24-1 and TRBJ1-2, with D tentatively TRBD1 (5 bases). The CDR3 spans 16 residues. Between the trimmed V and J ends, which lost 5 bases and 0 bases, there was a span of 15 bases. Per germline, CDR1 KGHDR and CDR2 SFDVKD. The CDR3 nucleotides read TGTGCCACCAGTGGGACCTCGGCAGGGTCTAACTATGGCTACACCTTC. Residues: CATSGTSAGSNYGYTF.

DNA of the CDR3: TGTGCCAGCAGCACCATTCCGGGGAAACTTAACTATGGCTACACCTTC. Encoded protein: CASSTIPGKLNYGYTF. The chain joins TRBV5-6 to TRBJ1-2, with D hard to call. The CDR3 has 16 residues. V lost 4 bases to trimming and J lost 1 base, with 17 bases between them. Germline V gene lookup returns CDR1 SGHDT and CDR2 YYEEEE.

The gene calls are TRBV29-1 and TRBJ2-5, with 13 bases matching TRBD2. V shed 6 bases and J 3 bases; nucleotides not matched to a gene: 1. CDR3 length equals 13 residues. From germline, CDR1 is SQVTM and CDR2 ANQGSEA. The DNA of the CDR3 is TGCAGCGTGGGGACTAGCGGGAAAGAGACCCAGTACTTC. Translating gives CSVGTSGKETQYF. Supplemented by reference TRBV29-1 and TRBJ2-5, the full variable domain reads SAVISQKPSRDICQRGTSLTIQCQVDSQVTMMFWYRQQPGQSLTLIATANQGSEATYESGFVIDKFPISRPNLTFSTLTVSNMSPEDSSIYLCSVGTSGKETQYFGPGTRLLVL.

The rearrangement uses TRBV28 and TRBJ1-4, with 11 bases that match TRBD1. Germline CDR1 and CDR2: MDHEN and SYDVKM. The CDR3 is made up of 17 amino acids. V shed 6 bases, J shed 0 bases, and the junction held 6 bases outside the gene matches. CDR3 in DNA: TGTGCCAGCAGACCGGGACAGGGGGTCCCAACTAATGAAAAACTGTTTTTT. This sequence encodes CASRPGQGVPTNEKLFF.

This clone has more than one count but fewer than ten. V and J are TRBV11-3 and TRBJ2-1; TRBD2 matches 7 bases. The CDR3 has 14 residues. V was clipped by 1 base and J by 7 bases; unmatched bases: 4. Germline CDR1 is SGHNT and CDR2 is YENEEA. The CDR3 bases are TGTGCCAGCAGCTTAGGCGCTAGCGGAAATGAGCAGTTCTTC. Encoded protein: CASSLGASGNEQFF.

CDR3 in DNA: TGCAGCGTTGGGGAGGTCGGGGGACAGGGTCTGAATGAAAAACTGTTTTTT. Amino acids: CSVGEVGGQGLNEKLFF. The J gene is TRBJ1-4, the V gene TRBV29-1; 9 nucleotides match TRBD1. The CDR3 is 17 residues long. The V segment lost 4 bases and the J segment 5 bases; nucleotides outside the gene matches: 14. CDR1 and CDR2 (germline): SQVTM, ANQGSEA.

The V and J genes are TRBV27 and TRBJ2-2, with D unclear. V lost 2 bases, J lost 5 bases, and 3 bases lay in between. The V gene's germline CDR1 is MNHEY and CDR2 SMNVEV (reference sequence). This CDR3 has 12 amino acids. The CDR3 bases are TGTGCCAGCAGTTTACAGACCGGGGAGCTGTTTTTT. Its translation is CASSLQTGELFF.

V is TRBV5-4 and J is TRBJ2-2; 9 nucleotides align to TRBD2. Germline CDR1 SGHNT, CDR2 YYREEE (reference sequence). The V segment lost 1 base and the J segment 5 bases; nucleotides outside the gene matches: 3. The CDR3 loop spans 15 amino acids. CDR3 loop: CASSLPSGETGELFF. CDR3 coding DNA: TGTGCCAGCAGCTTGCCTAGCGGGGAGACCGGGGAGCTGTTTTTT.

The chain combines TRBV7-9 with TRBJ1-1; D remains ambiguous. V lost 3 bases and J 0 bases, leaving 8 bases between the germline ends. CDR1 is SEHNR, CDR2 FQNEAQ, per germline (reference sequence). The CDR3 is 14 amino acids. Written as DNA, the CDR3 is TGTGCCAGCAGCTTCCAACAAATGAACACTGAAGCTTTCTTT. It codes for CASSFQQMNTEAFF.

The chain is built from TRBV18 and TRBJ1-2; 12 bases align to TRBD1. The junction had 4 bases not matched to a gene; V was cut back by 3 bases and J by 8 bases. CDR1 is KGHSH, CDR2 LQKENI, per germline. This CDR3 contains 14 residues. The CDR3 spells CASSPGDRGHGYTF. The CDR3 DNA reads TGTGCCAGCTCACCCGGGGACAGGGGGCACGGCTACACCTTC.

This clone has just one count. The CDR3 nucleotides read TGTGCCAGCAGCGTAGCGGCAGGACTAGCCCACGAGCAGTACTTC. It is translated as CASSVAAGLAHEQYF. The chain carries TRBV9 and TRBJ2-7, with 8 positions matching TRBD2. Germline trimming cut 0 bases from V and 5 bases from J; bases unmatched to any gene: 7. CDR3 length: 15 amino acids. Per germline, CDR1 SGDLS and CDR2 YYNGEE.

In DNA, the CDR3 is TGTGCCAGCAGCTATGGACAGGAGAATTCACCCCTCCACTTT. It codes for CASSYGQENSPLHF. The J gene is TRBJ1-6, the V gene TRBV7-9; 7 nucleotides agree with TRBD1. Germline trimming cut 4 bases from V and 7 bases from J; bases unmatched to any gene: 4. Germline V lookup: CDR1 SEHNR, CDR2 FQNEAQ (reference sequence). The CDR3 covers 14 residues.

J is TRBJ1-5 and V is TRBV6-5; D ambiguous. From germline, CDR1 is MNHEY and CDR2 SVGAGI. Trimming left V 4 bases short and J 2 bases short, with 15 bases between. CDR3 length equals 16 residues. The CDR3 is CASSSSRRVGNQPQHF. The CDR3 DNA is TGTGCCAGCAGTTCCAGCCGGCGGGTTGGCAATCAGCCCCAGCATTTT.

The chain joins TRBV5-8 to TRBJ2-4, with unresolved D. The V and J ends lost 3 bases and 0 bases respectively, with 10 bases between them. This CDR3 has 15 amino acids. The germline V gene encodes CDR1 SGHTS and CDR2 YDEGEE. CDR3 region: CASSSWALAKNIQYF. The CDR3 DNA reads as TGTGCCAGCAGCTCGTGGGCTCTAGCCAAAAACATTCAGTACTTC.